The sequence of this T cell receptor beta chain was determined in a study of cytomegalovirus exposure and HLA in healthy donors. Whole-study results and caveats: For cytomegalovirus status, the classifier reportedly gave diagnoses with high specificity and sensitivity. Among TCR sequences, most were rare, though some public TCRs appeared in many donors. Confirmation was obtained in vitro that three CMV-associated chains are specific for CMV antigens.

This CDR3 comprises 18 residues. Trimming removed 0 bases from V and 2 bases from J, with 20 bases in between. Germline V CDR1 and CDR2: LGHNA, YNFKEQ. Notes on this clone: Its matching antigen is unknown.

TCRdb's table, derived via immunoSEQ multiplex PCR, lists solely in-frame clones and lacks some. The sample has some 130,000 clones, less than 95% seen once; the top ten hold 1.5% to 2%. Sequencing input: PBMCs. The genes are TRBV4-2 and TRBJ2-7; TRBD2 is a possible D gene (5 bases). The sequence was obtained from a man aged 18 to 29 in good health and CMV-seropositive. The CDR3 DNA is TGTGCCAGCAGCCAAGATTCAGCCCGGACTGAGGTGGCCTACGAGCAGTACTTC. This gives the protein CASSQDSARTEVAYEQYF.